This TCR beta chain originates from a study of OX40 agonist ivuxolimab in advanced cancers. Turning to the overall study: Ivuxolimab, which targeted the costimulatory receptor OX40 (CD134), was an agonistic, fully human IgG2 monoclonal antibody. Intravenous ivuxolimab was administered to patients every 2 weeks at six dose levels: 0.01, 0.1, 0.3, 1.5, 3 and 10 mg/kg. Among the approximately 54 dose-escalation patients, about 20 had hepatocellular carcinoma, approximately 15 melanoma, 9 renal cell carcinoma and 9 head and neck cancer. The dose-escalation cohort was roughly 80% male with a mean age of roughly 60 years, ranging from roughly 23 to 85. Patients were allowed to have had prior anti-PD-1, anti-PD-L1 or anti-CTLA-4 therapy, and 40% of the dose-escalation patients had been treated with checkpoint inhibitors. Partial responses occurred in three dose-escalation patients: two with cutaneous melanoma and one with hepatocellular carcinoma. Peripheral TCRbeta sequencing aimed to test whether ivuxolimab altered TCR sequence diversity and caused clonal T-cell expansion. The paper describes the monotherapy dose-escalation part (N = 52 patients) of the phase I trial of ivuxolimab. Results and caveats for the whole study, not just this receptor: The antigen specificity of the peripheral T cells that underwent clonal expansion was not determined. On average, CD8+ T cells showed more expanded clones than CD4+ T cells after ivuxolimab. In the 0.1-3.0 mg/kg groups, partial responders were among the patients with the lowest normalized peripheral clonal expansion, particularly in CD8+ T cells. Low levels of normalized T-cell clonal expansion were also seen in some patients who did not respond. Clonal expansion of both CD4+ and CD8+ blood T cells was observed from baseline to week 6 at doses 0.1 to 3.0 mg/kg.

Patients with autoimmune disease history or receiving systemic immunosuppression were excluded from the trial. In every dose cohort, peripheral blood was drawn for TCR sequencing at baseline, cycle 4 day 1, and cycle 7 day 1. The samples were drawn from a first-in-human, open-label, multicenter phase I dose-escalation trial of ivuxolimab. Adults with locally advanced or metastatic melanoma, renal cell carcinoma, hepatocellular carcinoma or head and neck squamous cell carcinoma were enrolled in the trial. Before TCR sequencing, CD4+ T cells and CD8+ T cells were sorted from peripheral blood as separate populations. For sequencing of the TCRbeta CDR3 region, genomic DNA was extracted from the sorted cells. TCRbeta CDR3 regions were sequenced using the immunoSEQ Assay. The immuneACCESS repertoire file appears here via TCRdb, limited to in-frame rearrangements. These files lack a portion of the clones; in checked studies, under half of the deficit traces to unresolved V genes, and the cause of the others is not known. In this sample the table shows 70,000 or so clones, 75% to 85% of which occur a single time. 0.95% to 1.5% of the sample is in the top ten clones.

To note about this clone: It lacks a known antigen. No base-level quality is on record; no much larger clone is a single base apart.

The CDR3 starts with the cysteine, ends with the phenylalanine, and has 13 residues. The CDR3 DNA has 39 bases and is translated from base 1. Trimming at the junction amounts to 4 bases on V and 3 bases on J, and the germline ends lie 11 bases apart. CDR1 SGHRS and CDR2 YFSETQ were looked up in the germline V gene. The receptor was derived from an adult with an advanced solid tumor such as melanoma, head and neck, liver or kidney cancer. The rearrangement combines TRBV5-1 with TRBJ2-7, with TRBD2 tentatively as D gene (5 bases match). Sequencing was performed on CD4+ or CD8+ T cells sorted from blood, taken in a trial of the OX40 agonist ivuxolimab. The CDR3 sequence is CASSPEGYYEQYF. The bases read TGCGCCAGCAGCCCTGAGGGCTACTACGAGCAGTACTTC. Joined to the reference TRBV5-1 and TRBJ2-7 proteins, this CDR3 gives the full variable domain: KAGVTQTPRYLIKTRGQQVTLSCSPISGHRSVSWYQQTPGQGLQFLFEYFSETQRNKGNFPGRFSGRQFSNSRSEMNVSTLELGDSALYLCASSPEGYYEQYFGPGTRLTVT.